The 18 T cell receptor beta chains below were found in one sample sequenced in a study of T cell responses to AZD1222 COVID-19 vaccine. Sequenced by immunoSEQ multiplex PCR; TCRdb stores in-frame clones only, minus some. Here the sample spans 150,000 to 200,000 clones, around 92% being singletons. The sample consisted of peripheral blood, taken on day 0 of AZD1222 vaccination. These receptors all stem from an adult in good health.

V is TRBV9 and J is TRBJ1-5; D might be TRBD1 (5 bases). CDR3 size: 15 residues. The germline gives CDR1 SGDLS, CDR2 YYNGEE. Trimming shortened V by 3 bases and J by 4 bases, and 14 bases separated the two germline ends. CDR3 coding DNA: TGTGCCAGCAGCGCCCTGGGGGGTAGAAATCAGCCCCAGCATTTT. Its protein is CASSALGGRNQPQHF.

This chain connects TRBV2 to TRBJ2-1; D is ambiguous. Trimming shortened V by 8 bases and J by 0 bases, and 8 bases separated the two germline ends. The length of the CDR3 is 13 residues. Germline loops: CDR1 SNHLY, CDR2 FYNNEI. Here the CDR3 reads CASGSSSYNEQFF. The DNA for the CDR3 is TGTGCCAGCGGCTCTAGCTCCTACAATGAGCAGTTCTTC.

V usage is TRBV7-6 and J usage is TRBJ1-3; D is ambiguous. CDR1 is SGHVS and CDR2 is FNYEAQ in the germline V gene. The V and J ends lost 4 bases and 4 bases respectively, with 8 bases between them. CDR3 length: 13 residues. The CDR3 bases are TGTGCCAGCAGCTCATCGAAAGGAAACACCATATATTTT. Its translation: CASSSSKGNTIYF.

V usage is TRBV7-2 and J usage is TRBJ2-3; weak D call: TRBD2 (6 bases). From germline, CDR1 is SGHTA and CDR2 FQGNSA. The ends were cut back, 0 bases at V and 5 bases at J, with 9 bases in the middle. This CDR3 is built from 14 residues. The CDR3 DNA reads TGTGCCAGCAGCTTAGCGGGGGGTATAGATACGCAGTATTTT. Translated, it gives CASSLAGGIDTQYF.

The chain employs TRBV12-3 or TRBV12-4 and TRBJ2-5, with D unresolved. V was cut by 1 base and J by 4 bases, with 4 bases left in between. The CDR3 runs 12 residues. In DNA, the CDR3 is TGTGCCAGCAGTTTAGGGGCAGAGACCCAGTACTTC. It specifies CASSLGAETQYF.

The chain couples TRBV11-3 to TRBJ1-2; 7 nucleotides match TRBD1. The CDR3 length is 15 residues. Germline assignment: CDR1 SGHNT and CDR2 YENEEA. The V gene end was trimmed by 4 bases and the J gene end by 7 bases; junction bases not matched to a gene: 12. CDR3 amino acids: CASSSLKTGIGGYTF. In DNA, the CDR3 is TGTGCCAGCAGCTCACTCAAGACAGGGATCGGTGGCTACACCTTC.

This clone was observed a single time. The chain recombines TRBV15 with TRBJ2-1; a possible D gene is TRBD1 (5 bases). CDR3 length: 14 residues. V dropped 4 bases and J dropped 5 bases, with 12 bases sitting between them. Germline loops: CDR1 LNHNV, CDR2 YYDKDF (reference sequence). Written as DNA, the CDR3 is TGTGCCACCAGCACGACAGTTTTAGACAATGAGCAGTTCTTC. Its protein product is CATSTTVLDNEQFF.

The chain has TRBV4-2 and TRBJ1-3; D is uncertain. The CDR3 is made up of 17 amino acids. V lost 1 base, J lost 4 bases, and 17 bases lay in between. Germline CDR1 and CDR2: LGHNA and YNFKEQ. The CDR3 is CASSQGTAVLLGNTIYF. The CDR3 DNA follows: TGTGCCAGCAGCCAAGGCACAGCTGTTCTGCTCGGAAACACCATATATTTT.

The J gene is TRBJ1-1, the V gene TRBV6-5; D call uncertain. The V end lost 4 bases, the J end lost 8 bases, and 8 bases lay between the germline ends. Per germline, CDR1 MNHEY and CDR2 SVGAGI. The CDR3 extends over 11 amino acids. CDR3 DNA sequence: TGTGCCAGCAGTTTGGGGATCGAAGCTTTCTTT. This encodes CASSLGIEAFF.

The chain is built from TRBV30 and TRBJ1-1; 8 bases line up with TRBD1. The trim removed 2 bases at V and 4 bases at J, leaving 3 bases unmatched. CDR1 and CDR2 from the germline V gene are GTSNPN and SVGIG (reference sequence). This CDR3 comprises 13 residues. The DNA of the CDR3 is TGTGCCTGGAGTTCCACAGGGGGCACTGAAGCTTTCTTT. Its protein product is CAWSSTGGTEAFF.

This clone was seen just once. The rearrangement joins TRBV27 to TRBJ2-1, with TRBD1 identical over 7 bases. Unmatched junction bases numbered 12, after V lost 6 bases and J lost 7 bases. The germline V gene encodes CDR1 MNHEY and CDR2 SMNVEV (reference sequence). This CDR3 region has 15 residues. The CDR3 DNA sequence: TGTGCCAGCAGGCCCTACAGGGGAGTTCTAAATGAGCAGTTCTTC. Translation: CASRPYRGVLNEQFF.

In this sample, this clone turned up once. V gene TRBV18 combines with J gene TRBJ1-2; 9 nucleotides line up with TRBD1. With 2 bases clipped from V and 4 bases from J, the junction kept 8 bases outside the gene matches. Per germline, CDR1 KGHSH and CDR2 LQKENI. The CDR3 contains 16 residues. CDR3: CASSPYTGGESYGYTF. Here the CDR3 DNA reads TGTGCCAGCTCACCATATACAGGGGGCGAGAGCTATGGCTACACCTTC.

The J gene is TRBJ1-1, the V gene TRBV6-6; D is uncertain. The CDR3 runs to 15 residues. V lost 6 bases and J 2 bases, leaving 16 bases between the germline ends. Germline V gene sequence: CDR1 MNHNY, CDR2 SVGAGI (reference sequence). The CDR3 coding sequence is TGTGCCAGCAGCCCGAGCAGAAGCTCAAACACTGAAGCTTTCTTT. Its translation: CASSPSRSSNTEAFF.

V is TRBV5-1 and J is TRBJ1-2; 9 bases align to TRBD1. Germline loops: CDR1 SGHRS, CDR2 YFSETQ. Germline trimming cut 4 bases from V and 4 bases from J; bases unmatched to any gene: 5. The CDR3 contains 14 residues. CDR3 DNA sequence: TGCGCCAGCAGCCCGGGACAGGGAAGCTATGGCTACACCTTC. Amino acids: CASSPGQGSYGYTF.

This CDR3 is CASKLEPRETQYF. The CDR3, as DNA: TGTGCCAGCAAACTCGAGCCCAGGGAGACCCAGTACTTC. The chain recombines TRBV12-3 or TRBV12-4 with TRBJ2-5; D not certain. Between the trimmed V and J ends, which lost 7 bases and 5 bases, there was a span of 14 bases. The CDR3 is made up of 13 amino acids.

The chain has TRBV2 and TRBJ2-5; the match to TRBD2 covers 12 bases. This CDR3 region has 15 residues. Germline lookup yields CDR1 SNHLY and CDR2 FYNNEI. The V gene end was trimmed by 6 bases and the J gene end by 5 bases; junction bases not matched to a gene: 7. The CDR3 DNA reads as TGTGCCAGCAGAGAACTAGCGGGGGGCGGGGAGACCCAGTACTTC. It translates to CASRELAGGGETQYF.

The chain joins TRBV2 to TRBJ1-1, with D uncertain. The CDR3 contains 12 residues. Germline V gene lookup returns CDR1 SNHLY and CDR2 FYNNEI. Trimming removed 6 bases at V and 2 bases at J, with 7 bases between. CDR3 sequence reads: CASSQDNTEAFF. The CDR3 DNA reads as TGTGCCAGCAGCCAGGATAACACTGAAGCTTTCTTT. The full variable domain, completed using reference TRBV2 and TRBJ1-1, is EPEVTQTPSHQVTQMGQEVILRCVPISNHLYFYWYRQILGQKVEFLVSFYNNEISEKSEIFDDQFSVERPDGSNFTLKIRSTKLEDSAMYFCASSQDNTEAFFGQGTRLTVV.

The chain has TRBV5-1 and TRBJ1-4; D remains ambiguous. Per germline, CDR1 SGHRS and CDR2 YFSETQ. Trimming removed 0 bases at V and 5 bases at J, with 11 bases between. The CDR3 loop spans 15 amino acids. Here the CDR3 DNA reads TGCGCCAGCAGCTTGGGAAGCAGTCTGAATGAAAAACTGTTTTTT. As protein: CASSLGSSLNEKLFF.